The clone carrying this T cell receptor (beta chain) was detected ten times or more. The data derive from a study of read filtering for tumor transcriptome and immune sequencing. The overall study: TCR-mapped reads were about 3.5 to 10.27 million with IR-seq versus roughly 75 to 1,300 with RNA-seq.

CDR1 and CDR2 (germline): SNHLY, FYNNEI. This CDR3 is 16 amino acids long. The ends lost 0 bases at V and 15 bases at J; junction bases unmatched: 11. From 300 to 450 ng of RNA, a library with molecular barcoded alpha/delta and beta/gamma adaptors was made. Via MiXCR, TCRdb re-called the reads, giving one row per CDR3 protein. The sample comprises approximately 6,100 distinct CDR3 sequences, around 22% of which are singletons, and approximately 52% rests with the top ten. Every patient had bone marrow sampled while the disease was active. This chain uses TRBV2 with TRBJ2-1; TRBD2 agrees at 13 bases. This sequence originates from a donor at least 40 years old with multiple myeloma. The sample taken for sequencing was a population of CD138-negative cells sorted from bone marrow. CDR3 loop: CASSEAGGLAGAPMFF. CDR3 in DNA: TGTGCCAGCAGTGAAGCGGGAGGACTAGCGGGGGCCCCTATGTTCTTC.